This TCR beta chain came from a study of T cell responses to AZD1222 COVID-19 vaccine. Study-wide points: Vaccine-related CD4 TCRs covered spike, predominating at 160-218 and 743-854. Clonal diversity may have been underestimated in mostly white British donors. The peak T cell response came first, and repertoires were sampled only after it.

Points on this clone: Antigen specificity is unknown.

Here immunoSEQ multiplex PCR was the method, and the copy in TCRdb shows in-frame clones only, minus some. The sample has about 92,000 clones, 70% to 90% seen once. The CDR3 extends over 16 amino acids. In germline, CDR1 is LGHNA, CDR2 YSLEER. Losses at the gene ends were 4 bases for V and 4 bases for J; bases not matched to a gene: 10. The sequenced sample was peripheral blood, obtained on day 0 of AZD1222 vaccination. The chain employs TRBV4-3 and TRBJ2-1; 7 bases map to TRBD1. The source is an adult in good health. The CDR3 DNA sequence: TGCGCCAGCAGCCCAGTCGGGACAGTGGGTTACAATGAGCAGTTCTTC. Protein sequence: CASSPVGTVGYNEQFF.